The TCR beta chain described here comes from a study of T-cell memory formation after mild COVID-19. Overall study findings and caveats: A balance of CD4 and CD8 characterized clones contracting day 15 to 85, whereas later expanders leaned CD4+. For contracting clones, CD4+ ones sat mainly in CM and EM, CD8+ in EMRA. Pre-infection memory showed some responding clones, and this suggested that cross-reactive memory joined.

The TCR alpha and TCR beta cDNA libraries, bearing sample barcodes and UMIs, were generated by 5'RACE using constant-segment primers. TCRdb analysed the 5' RACE reads with MiXCR anew, one entry per CDR3 protein. The data contain 150,000 or so distinct CDR3 sequences, more than 12% of them singletons. For this clonotype: The antigen remains unidentified.

In germline, CDR1 is SGHTA, CDR2 FQGTGA. V trimming: 1 base; J trimming: 3 bases; junction bases outside the gene matches: 7. The length of the CDR3 is 16 residues. Sample: PBMCs or a T cell subset sorted from them (not recorded which). The clonotype was recovered from an adult woman who had mild COVID-19 (a few samples of this study predate the infection). Cell type and time point are not known. The V call is TRBV7-3, the J call TRBJ2-3; 7 nucleotides align to TRBD2. CDR3: CASSLIPQGGTDTQYF. CDR3 nucleotide sequence: TGTGCCAGCAGCTTAATCCCCCAGGGAGGGACAGATACGCAGTATTTT.